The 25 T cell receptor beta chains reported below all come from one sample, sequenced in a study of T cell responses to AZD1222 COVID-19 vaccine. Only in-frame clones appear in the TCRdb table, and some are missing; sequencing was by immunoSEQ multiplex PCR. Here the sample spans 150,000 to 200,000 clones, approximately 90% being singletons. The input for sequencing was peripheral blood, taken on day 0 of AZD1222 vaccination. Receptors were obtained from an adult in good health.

This CDR3 reads CASSQDTGAGEQYF. The CDR3 region has the DNA TGCGCCAGCAGCCAAGATACGGGGGCGGGCGAGCAGTACTTC. The J gene is TRBJ2-7, the V gene TRBV4-3; possibly TRBD1 or TRBD2 for D (6 bases each). The length of the CDR3 is 14 residues. Trimming pared 0 bases from V and 6 bases from J, leaving 12 bases between. From germline, CDR1 is LGHNA and CDR2 YSLEER.

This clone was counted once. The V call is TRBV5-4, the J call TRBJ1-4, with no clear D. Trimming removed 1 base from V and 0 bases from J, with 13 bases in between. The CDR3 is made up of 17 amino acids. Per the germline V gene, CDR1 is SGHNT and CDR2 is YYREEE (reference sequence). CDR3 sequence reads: CASSLSRNLATNEKLFF. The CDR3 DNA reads TGTGCCAGCAGCTTGAGCAGAAACCTTGCAACTAATGAAAAACTGTTTTTT.

CDR3 coding DNA: TGTGCCAGCAGTTCTACAGGGCTCTATGGCTACACCTTC. Encoded protein: CASSSTGLYGYTF. The chain links TRBV6-5 to TRBJ1-2; D possibly corresponds to TRBD1 (6 bases). This CDR3 is built from 13 residues. V gave up 4 bases and J gave up 4 bases, with 10 bases separating them. In germline, CDR1 is MNHEY, CDR2 SVGAGI.

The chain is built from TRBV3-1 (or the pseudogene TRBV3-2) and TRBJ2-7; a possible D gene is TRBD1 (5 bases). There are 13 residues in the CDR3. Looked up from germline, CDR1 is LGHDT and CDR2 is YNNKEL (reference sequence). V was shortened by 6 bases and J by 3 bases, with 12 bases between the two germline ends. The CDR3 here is CASSPTGFYEQYF. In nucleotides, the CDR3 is TGTGCCAGCAGTCCCACAGGTTTCTACGAGCAGTACTTC.

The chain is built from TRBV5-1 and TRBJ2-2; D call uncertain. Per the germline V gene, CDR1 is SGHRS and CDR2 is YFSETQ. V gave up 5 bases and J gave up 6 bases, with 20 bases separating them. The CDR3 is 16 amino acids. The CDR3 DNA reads TGCGCCAGCAGTCCCAGAGCTGCCGAGACGGCCGGGGAGCTGTTTTTT. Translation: CASSPRAAETAGELFF.

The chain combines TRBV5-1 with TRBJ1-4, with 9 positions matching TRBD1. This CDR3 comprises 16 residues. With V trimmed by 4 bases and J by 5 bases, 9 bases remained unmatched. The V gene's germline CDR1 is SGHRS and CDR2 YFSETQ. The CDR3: CASSRSGGQGNEKLFF. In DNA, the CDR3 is TGCGCCAGCAGCCGATCCGGGGGACAGGGCAATGAAAAACTGTTTTTT.

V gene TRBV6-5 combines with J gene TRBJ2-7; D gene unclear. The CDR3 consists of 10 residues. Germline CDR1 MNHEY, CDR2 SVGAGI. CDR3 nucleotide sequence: TGTCCTCCTCTATTCCACGAGCAGTACTTC. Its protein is CPPLFHEQYF.

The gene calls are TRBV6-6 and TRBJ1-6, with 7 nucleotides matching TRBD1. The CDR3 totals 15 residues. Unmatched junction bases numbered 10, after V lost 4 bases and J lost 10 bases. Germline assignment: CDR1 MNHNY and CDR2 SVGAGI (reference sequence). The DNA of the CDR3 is TGTGCCAGCAGTTCCCAGGGGGGAAGGGACTCACCCCTCCACTTT. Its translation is CASSSQGGRDSPLHF.

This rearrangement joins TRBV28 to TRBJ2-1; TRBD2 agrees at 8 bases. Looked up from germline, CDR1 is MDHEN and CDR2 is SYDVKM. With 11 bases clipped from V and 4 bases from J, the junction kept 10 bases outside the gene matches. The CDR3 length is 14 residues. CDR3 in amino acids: CAHTSGPTYNEQFF. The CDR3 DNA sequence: TGTGCCCATACTAGCGGACCGACTTACAATGAGCAGTTCTTC.

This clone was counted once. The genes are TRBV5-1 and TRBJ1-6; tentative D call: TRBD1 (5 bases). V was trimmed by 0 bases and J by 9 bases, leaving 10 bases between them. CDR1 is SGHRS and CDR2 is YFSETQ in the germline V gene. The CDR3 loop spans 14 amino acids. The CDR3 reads CASSLGDRTSPLHF. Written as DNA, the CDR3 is TGCGCCAGCAGCTTGGGGGACCGGACTTCACCCCTCCACTTT.

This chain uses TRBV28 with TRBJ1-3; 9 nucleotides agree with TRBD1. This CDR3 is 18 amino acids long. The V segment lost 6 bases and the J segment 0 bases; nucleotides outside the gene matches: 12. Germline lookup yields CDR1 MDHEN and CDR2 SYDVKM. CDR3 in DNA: TGTGCCAGCAGCTCGGGACAGGGAGTGGTCCTCTCTGGAAACACCATATATTTT. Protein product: CASSSGQGVVLSGNTIYF.

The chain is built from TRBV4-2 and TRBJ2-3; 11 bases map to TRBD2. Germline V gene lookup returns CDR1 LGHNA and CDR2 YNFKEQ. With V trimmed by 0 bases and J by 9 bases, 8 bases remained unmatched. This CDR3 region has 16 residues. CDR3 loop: CASSQEKTSGSWTQYF. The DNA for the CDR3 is TGTGCCAGCAGCCAAGAGAAAACTAGCGGGAGTTGGACGCAGTATTTT.

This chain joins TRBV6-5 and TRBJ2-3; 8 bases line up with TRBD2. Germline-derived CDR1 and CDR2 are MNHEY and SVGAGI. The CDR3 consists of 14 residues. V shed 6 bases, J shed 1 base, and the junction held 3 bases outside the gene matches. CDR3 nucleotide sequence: TGTGCCAGCAGCCCAGCGGGAGGCACAGATACGCAGTATTTT. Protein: CASSPAGGTDTQYF.

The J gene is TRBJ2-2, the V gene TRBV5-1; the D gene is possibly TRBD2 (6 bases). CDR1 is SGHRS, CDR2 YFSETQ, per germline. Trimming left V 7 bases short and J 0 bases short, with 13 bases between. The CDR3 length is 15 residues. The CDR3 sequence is CASVAGTSNTGELFF. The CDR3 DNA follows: TGCGCCAGCGTCGCCGGGACTTCGAACACCGGGGAGCTGTTTTTT.

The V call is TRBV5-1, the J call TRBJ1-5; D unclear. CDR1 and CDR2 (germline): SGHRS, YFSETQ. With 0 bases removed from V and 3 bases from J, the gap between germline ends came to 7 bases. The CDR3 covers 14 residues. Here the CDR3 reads CASSLGAANQPQHF. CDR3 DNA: TGCGCCAGCAGCTTGGGAGCGGCCAATCAGCCCCAGCATTTT.

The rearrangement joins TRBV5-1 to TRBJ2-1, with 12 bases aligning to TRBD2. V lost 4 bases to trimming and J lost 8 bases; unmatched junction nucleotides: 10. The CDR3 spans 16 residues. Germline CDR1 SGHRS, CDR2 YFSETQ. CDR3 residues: CASSPSLWTSGDEQFF. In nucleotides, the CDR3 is TGCGCCAGCAGCCCCTCACTGTGGACTAGCGGGGATGAGCAGTTCTTC.

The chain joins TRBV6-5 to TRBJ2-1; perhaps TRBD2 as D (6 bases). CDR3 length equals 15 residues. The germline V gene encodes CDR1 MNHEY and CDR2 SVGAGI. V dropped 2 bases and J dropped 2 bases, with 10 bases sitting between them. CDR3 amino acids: CASSYGGLTYNEQFF. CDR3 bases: TGTGCCAGCAGTTACGGGGGGTTGACCTACAATGAGCAGTTCTTC.

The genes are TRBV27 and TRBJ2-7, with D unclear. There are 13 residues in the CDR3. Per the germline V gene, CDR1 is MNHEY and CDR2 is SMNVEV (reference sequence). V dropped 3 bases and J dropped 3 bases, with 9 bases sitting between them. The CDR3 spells CASSFSGLYEQYF. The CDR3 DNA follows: TGTGCCAGCAGTTTCTCCGGCCTCTACGAGCAGTACTTC.

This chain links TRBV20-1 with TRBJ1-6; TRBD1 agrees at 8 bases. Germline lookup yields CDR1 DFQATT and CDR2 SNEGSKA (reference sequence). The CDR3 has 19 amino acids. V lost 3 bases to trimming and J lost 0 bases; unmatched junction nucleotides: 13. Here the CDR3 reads CSASSLDRVLSSYNSPLHF. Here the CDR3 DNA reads TGCAGTGCTAGTTCCCTGGACAGGGTTCTGAGCTCCTATAATTCACCCCTCCACTTT.

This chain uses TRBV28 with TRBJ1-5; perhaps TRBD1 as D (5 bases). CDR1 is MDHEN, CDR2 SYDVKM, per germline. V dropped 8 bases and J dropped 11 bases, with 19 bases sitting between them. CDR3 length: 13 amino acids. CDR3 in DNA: TGTGCCAGCCAAGGGCAGGGTGGCCGGTCCCAGCATTTT. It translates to CASQGQGGRSQHF. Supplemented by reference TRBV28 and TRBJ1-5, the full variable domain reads DVKVTQSSRYLVKRTGEKVFLECVQDMDHENMFWYRQDPGLGLRLIYFSYDVKMKEKGDIPEGYSVSREKKERFSLILESASTNQTSMYLCASQGQGGRSQHFGDGTRLSIL.

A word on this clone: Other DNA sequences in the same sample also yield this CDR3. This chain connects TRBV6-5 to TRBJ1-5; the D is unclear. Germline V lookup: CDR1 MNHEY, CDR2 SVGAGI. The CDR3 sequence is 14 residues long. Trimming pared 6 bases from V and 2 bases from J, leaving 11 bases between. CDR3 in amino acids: CASRRTGRNQPQHF. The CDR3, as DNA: TGTGCCAGCAGACGAACTGGACGCAATCAGCCCCAGCATTTT.

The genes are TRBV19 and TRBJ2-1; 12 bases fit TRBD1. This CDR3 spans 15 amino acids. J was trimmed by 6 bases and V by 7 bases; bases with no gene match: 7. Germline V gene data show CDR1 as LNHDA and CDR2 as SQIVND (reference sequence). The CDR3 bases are TGTGCCAGTACCGTGGGACAGGGGGCCTTCAATGAGCAGTTCTTC. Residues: CASTVGQGAFNEQFF.

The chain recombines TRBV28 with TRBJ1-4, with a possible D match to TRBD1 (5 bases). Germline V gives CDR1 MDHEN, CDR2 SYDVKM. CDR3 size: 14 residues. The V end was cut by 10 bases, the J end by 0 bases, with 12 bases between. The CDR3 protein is CAINLGPTNEKLFF. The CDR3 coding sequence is TGTGCCATCAATTTGGGACCAACTAATGAAAAACTGTTTTTT.

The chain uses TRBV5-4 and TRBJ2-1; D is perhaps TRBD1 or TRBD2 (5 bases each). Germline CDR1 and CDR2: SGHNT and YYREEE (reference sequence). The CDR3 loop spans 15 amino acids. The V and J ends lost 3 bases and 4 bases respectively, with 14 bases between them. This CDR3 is CASSSLGALYNEQFF. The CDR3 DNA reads TGTGCCAGCAGCTCCCTCGGGGCCCTGTACAATGAGCAGTTCTTC.

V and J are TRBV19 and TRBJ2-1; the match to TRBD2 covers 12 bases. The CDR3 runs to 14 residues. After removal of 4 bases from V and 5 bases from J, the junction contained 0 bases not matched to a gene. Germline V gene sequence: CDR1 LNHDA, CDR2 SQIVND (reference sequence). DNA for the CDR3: TGTGCCAGTAGTAGGACTAGCGGGAACAATGAGCAGTTCTTC. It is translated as CASSRTSGNNEQFF. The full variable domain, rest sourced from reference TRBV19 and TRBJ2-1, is DGGITQSPKYLFRKEGQNVTLSCEQNLNHDAMYWYRQDPGQGLRLIYYSQIVNDFQKGDIAEGYSVSREKKESFPLTVTSAQKNPTAFYLCASSRTSGNNEQFFGPGTRLTVL.